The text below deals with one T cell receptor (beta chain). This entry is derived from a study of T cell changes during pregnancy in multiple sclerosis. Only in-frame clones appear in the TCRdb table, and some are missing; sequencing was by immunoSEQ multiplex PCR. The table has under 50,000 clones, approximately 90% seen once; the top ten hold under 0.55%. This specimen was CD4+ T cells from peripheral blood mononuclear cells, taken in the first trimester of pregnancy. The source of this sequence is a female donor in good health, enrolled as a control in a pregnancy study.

The CDR3 sequence is CASSPRTQYF. The CDR3 DNA follows: TGCGCCAGCAGCCCCCGGACCCAGTACTTC. V is TRBV4-3 and J is TRBJ2-5, with D unclear. The CDR3 length is 10 residues. V was pared by 4 bases and J by 7 bases, with 4 bases between. Germline CDR1 reads LGHNA; CDR2 reads YSLEER.